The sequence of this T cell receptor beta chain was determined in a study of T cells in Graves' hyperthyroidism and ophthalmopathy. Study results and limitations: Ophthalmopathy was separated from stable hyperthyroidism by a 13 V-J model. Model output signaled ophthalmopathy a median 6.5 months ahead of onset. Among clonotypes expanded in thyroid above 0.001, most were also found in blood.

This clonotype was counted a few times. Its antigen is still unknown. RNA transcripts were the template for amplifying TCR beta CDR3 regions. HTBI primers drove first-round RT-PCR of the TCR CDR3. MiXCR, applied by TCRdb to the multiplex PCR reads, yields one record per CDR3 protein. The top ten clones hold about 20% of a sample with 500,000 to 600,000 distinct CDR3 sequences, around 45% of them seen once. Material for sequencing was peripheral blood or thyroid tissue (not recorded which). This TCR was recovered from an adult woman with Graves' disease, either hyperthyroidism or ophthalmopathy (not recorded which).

CDR3: CASSLVVSVLAQYF. For the CDR3, the DNA is TGTGCCAGCAGCTTAGTCGTTTCGGTGTTAGCCCAGTACTTC. The rearrangement links TRBV7-2 to TRBJ2-5; D gene unclear. V shed 1 base and J shed 9 bases, with 15 bases lying between them. Germline-derived CDR1 and CDR2 are SGHTA and FQGNSA. The CDR3 totals 14 residues.